This T cell receptor (beta chain) is from a study of CD8 T cells in Susac syndrome. RNA was extracted with the RNeasy kit, and a quantity of 0.5 to 1 ug was reverse transcribed using random hexamers. In TCRdb, the immunoSEQ multiplex PCR reads were re-called with MiXCR into one record per CDR3 protein. The sample has about 83,000 distinct CDR3 sequences, approximately 96% seen once. The CDR3 has 13 residues. Trimming stripped 11 bases from V and 0 bases from J, with 11 bases between. The genes are TRBV23-1 and TRBJ1-5, with no clear D. TRBV23-1 is reported as an ORF; its role is uncertain. The source is a human donor with Susac syndrome. Sequences were obtained from CD8+ T cells from PBMCs. In DNA form, the CDR3 reads TGCGCCCGAGGGAGAAATAGCAATCAGCCCCAGCATTTT. As protein: CARGRNSNQPQHF.